The 14 T cell receptor beta chains presented below share a single source sample, sequenced in a study of T cells after posttransplantation cyclophosphamide. Data came from immunoSEQ multiplex PCR; TCRdb stores just in-frame clones and leaves some out. This table holds tens of thousands of clones, about 86% found once. The sequencing sample was made of PBMCs. Receptors originate from a man younger than 45 with a blood cancer, CMV-positive, and with a related stem cell donor.

The CDR3 loop is CASSQDTTRTGSSYEQYF. The CDR3 DNA reads as TGCGCCAGCAGCCAAGATACTACCAGGACAGGGAGCTCCTACGAGCAGTACTTC. The chain joins TRBV4-3 to TRBJ2-5, with 8 positions matching TRBD1. The J call could be wrong; TRBJ2-7 is a better fit for the DNA end. This CDR3 contains 18 residues. CDR1 and CDR2 from the germline V gene are LGHNA and YSLEER.

V is TRBV5-8 and J is TRBJ1-2; 8 nucleotides line up with TRBD1. The CDR3 is 15 amino acids. The germline CDR1 and CDR2 sequences are SGHTS and YDEGEE. V was pared by 6 bases and J by 8 bases, with 15 bases of the junction left unmatched. The CDR3, as DNA: TGTGCCAGCACTAATAGAGACAGGGGCGTTTGGGGCTACACCTTC. Its protein is CASTNRDRGVWGYTF.

This chain joins TRBV18 and TRBJ1-5; D may be TRBD1 (6 bases). The CDR3 is 15 residues long. The germline gives CDR1 KGHSH, CDR2 LQKENI. Trimming pared 5 bases from V and 6 bases from J, leaving 17 bases between. Here the CDR3 reads CASSLAGGAGQPQHF. The DNA for the CDR3 is TGTGCCAGCTCATTAGCGGGGGGGGCAGGTCAGCCCCAGCATTTT.

The chain employs TRBV18 and TRBJ2-1; D is uncertain. There are 13 residues in the CDR3. Trimming pared 3 bases from V and 4 bases from J, leaving 7 bases between. Germline V CDR1 and CDR2: KGHSH, LQKENI. CDR3 amino acids: CASSPTDYNEQFF. CDR3 coding DNA: TGTGCCAGCTCACCTACAGATTACAATGAGCAGTTCTTC.

The rearrangement links TRBV28 to TRBJ1-1; D is undetermined. V was clipped by 2 bases and J by 0 bases, with 7 bases between them. Germline CDR1 MDHEN, CDR2 SYDVKM. There are 14 residues in the CDR3. For the CDR3, the DNA is TGTGCCAGCAGTTTACCCCAGGTGAACACTGAAGCTTTCTTT. This translates into CASSLPQVNTEAFF. Filled out from reference TRBV28 and TRBJ1-1, the complete variable domain reads DVKVTQSSRYLVKRTGEKVFLECVQDMDHENMFWYRQDPGLGLRLIYFSYDVKMKEKGDIPEGYSVSREKKERFSLILESASTNQTSMYLCASSLPQVNTEAFFGQGTRLTVV.

This chain connects TRBV6-4 to TRBJ2-7, with D uncertain. Germline values: CDR1 MRHNA, CDR2 SNTAGT. Trimming cost V 7 bases and J 1 base, with 14 bases left between them. This CDR3 has 14 residues. The CDR3 bases are TGTGCCAGCATCCGTCAAAGAGAGTCCTACGAGCAGTACTTC. As protein: CASIRQRESYEQYF.

J is TRBJ2-5 and V is TRBV9, with 9 bases lining up with TRBD2. The J call may be faulty, since TRBJ2-7 better matches the DNA end. Germline-derived CDR1 and CDR2 are SGDLS and YYNGEE. The CDR3 is 14 residues long. The CDR3 is CASSYSGREDEQYF. The CDR3 bases are TGTGCCAGCAGCTATAGCGGGAGAGAGGACGAGCAGTACTTC.

The chain employs TRBV15 and TRBJ1-3, with D hard to call. This CDR3 spans 15 amino acids. Germline V gene sequence: CDR1 LNHNV, CDR2 YYDKDF (reference sequence). The V end lost 0 bases, the J end lost 4 bases, and 10 bases lay between the germline ends. The CDR3 DNA follows: TGTGCCACCAGCAGAGAAGACATTATCGGAAACACCATATATTTT. As protein: CATSREDIIGNTIYF.

This clone appeared a few times. The chain employs TRBV19 and TRBJ2-2; no clear D gene. CDR1 and CDR2 (germline): LNHDA, SQIVND (reference sequence). This CDR3 is built from 13 residues. V lost 4 bases to trimming and J lost 6 bases, with 9 bases between them. The CDR3 region is CASSNPTAGELFF. The CDR3 region has the DNA TGTGCCAGTAGTAACCCCACGGCCGGGGAGCTGTTTTTT.

The rearrangement uses TRBV7-6 and TRBJ2-1, with 11 bases aligning to TRBD2. Germline assignment: CDR1 SGHVS and CDR2 FNYEAQ. The length of the CDR3 is 19 residues. J gave up 10 bases and V 2 bases, and 19 bases lay outside the gene matches. CDR3 nucleotide sequence: TGTGCCAGCAGCTTACCAAACAGAACTAGCGGGGGCCCCCTAGGAGAGCAGTTCTTC. Encoded protein: CASSLPNRTSGGPLGEQFF.

CDR3 nucleotides: TGTGCCAGCAGTTCGGGACTTTCCTTGAGCACAGATACGCAGTATTTT. As protein: CASSSGLSLSTDTQYF. The V gene is TRBV6-5, the J gene TRBJ2-3, with D possibly matching TRBD2 (6 bases). CDR1 is MNHEY and CDR2 is SVGAGI in the germline V gene. The CDR3 extends over 16 amino acids. With 4 bases removed from V and 0 bases from J, the gap between germline ends came to 14 bases.

The rearrangement links TRBV6-1 to TRBJ2-3; unclear D gene. Per the germline V gene, CDR1 is MNHNS and CDR2 is SASEGT. V was pared by 4 bases and J by 1 base, with 9 bases between. CDR3 size: 14 residues. This CDR3 is CASSGSPGTDTQYF. In DNA form, the CDR3 reads TGTGCCAGCAGTGGAAGCCCGGGCACAGATACGCAGTATTTT.

Only one count was recorded for this clone. The CDR3 protein is CASSFGPGNYEQYF. The DNA for the CDR3 is TGTGCCAGCAGTTTCGGTCCAGGGAACTACGAGCAGTACTTC. The J gene is TRBJ2-7, the V gene TRBV27; D is possibly TRBD1 (5 bases). CDR3 size: 14 residues. V was shortened by 3 bases and J by 3 bases, with 12 bases between the two germline ends. CDR1 MNHEY and CDR2 SMNVEV come from the germline V gene (reference sequence).

This chain joins TRBV7-8 and TRBJ2-2; a possible D gene is TRBD2 (5 bases). Germline V gene lookup returns CDR1 SGHVS and CDR2 FQNEAQ. The CDR3 is 14 amino acids. V was pared by 5 bases and J by 4 bases, with 11 bases between. The CDR3 loop is CASSNGIPTGELFF. The CDR3 DNA reads TGTGCCAGCAGCAACGGGATCCCCACCGGGGAGCTGTTTTTT.